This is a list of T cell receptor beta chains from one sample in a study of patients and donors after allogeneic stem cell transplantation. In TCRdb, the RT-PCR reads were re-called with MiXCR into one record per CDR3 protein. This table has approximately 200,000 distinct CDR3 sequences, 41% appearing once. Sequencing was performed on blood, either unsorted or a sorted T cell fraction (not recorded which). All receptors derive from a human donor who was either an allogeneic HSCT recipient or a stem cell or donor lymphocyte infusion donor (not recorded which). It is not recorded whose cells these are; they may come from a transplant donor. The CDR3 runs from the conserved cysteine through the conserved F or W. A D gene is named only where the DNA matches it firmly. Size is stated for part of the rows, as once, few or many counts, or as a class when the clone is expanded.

CDR3aa: CASSLEVSWNTEAFF; CDR3nt: TGCGCCAGCAGCTTGGAGGTCTCCTGGAACACTGAAGCTTTCTTT; abundance: .; d_gene: .; j_gene: TRBJ1-1; v_gene: TRBV5-1
CDR3aa: CATSTSGLAGYNEQFF; CDR3nt: TGTGCCACCAGCACGTCGGGACTAGCTGGCTACAATGAGCAGTTCTTC; abundance: .; d_gene: TRBD2; j_gene: TRBJ2-1; v_gene: TRBV15
CDR3aa: CASSLFAGVGEQYF; CDR3nt: TGTGCCAGCAGTTTATTTGCGGGAGTAGGGGAGCAGTACTTC; abundance: .; d_gene: TRBD2; j_gene: TRBJ2-7; v_gene: TRBV27
CDR3aa: CSVVRGSEAFF; CDR3nt: TGCAGCGTTGTTCGTGGGAGTGAAGCTTTCTTT; abundance: .; d_gene: .; j_gene: TRBJ1-1; v_gene: TRBV29-1
CDR3aa: CASSQYEGGRTEAFF; CDR3nt: TGCGCCAGCAGCCAGTATGAAGGGGGCCGCACTGAAGCTTTCTTT; abundance: few; d_gene: TRBD1; j_gene: TRBJ1-1; v_gene: TRBV4-3
CDR3aa: CASSLASTGEQYF; CDR3nt: TGTGCCAGCAGTTTAGCGTCTACTGGGGAGCAGTACTTC; abundance: .; d_gene: .; j_gene: TRBJ2-7; v_gene: TRBV12-3/TRBV12-4
CDR3aa: CSVEIHLQETQYF; CDR3nt: TGCAGCGTTGAAATACATCTACAAGAGACCCAGTACTTC; abundance: .; d_gene: .; j_gene: TRBJ2-5; v_gene: TRBV29-1
CDR3aa: CASSLEQFTEAFF; CDR3nt: TGTGCCAGCAGCTTAGAGCAGTTCACTGAAGCTTTCTTT; abundance: .; d_gene: .; j_gene: TRBJ1-1; v_gene: TRBV11-2
CDR3aa: CASSEGAGALYEQYF; CDR3nt: TGTGCCAGCAGTGAAGGAGCGGGAGCACTCTACGAGCAGTACTTC; abundance: once; d_gene: TRBD2; j_gene: TRBJ2-7; v_gene: TRBV2
CDR3aa: CASSLRWGLDYGYTF; CDR3nt: TGTGCCAGCAGCTTACGGTGGGGGCTAGACTATGGCTACACCTTC; abundance: .; d_gene: .; j_gene: TRBJ1-2; v_gene: TRBV7-8
CDR3aa: CASSLLAGGGRDNEQFF; CDR3nt: TGTGCCAGCAGCTTACTCGCGGGAGGGGGAAGAGACAATGAGCAGTTCTTC; abundance: .; d_gene: TRBD2; j_gene: TRBJ2-1; v_gene: TRBV7-9
CDR3aa: CASRNRTASGNTIYF; CDR3nt: TGCGCCAGCAGGAACCGGACGGCCAGCGGGAACACCATATATTTT; abundance: few; d_gene: .; j_gene: TRBJ1-3; v_gene: TRBV5-1
CDR3aa: CASGQETPNTEAFF; CDR3nt: TGTGCCAGCGGCCAAGAGACTCCGAACACTGAAGCTTTCTTT; abundance: .; d_gene: .; j_gene: TRBJ1-1; v_gene: TRBV3-1